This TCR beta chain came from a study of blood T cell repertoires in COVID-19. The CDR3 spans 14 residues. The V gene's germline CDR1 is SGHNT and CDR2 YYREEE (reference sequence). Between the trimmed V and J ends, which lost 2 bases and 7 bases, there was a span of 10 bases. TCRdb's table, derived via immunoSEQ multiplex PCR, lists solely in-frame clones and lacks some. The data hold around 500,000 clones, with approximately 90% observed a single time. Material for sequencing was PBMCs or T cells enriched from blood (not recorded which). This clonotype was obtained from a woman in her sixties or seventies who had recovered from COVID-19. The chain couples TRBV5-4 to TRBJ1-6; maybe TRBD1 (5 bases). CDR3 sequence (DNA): TGTGCCAGCAGCTTCGGGGGGGTGAATTCACCCCTCCACTTT. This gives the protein CASSFGGVNSPLHF.